This T cell receptor beta chain was recorded in a study of T-cell reconstitution after alpha-beta-depleted transplantation in children. Unique molecular identifiers were built into the TCRbeta library. In TCRdb, the PCR reads were re-called with MiXCR into one record per CDR3 protein. The repertoire holds about 280,000 distinct CDR3 sequences, with about 9.9% as singletons. This clonotype has a count of ten or more. The CDR3 has 14 residues. V was cut by 3 bases and J by 2 bases, with 11 bases left in between. The germline V gene has CDR1 SGHVS and CDR2 FNYEAQ. This receptor was identified in a male patient aged 2 to 10 who had a stem cell transplant for chronic granulomatous disease, so the T cells may come from the graft donor. The specimen comprised peripheral blood, sampled 180 days after TCRalphabeta/CD19-depleted stem cell transplant. This chain joins TRBV7-6 and TRBJ2-7; D unclear. CDR3 sequence reads: CASSFTTVTYEQYF. The CDR3 nucleotides are TGTGCCAGCAGCTTTACGACGGTGACCTACGAGCAGTACTTC.